This T cell receptor beta chain was profiled in a study of T cell responses to AZD1222 COVID-19 vaccine. This CDR3 has 17 residues. Study-level results: Samples come after the peak T cell response, not at day 14.

A remark on this clone: No antigen is known for it. The junction departs from germline at one end; a sequencing error may be responsible.

Sequencing used immunoSEQ multiplex PCR; TCRdb keeps in-frame clones, though not all of them. The sample records about 170,000 clones, around 88% being singletons. The clonotype comes from an adult who received the AZD1222 COVID-19 vaccine. This sample comprised peripheral blood, obtained 28 days after the second AZD1222 dose. The rearrangement joins TRBV23-1 to TRBJ1-3, with unresolved D. TRBV23-1 falls under the ORF class, with uncertain function. This CDR3 is CASSHLDSGNSGNTIYF. The DNA for the CDR3 is TGCGCTAGCAGTCATCTTGACTCAGGAAACTCTGGAAACACCATATATTTT.